The entry that follows covers one T cell receptor (beta chain) sequence. This record belongs to a study of control samples from healthy donors and cancer patients. TCRdb's copy holds only in-frame clones and misses some; the assay was immunoSEQ multiplex PCR. The repertoire includes 95,000 to 150,000 clones, around 87% of them detected once, and around 3% sits in the top ten. The receptor was derived from a man between 60 and 75 years old in good health. Sequencing was done on a sample of blood.

DNA of the CDR3: TGTGCCTGGAGTGTACTTGAGGCAGGGAACACTGAAGCTTTCTTT. Amino acids: CAWSVLEAGNTEAFF. This chain joins TRBV30 and TRBJ1-1, with D hard to call. The germline V gene has CDR1 GTSNPN and CDR2 SVGIG (reference sequence). The CDR3 is 15 amino acids. V gave up 0 bases and J gave up 1 base, with 12 bases separating them. The full variable domain, in which reference TRBV30 and TRBJ1-1 provide the parts outside the CDR3, is SQTIHQWPATLVQPVGSPLSLECTVEGTSNPNLYWYRQAAGRGLQLLFYSVGIGQISSEVPQNLSASRPQDRQFILSSKKLLLSDSGFYLCAWSVLEAGNTEAFFGQGTRLTVV.